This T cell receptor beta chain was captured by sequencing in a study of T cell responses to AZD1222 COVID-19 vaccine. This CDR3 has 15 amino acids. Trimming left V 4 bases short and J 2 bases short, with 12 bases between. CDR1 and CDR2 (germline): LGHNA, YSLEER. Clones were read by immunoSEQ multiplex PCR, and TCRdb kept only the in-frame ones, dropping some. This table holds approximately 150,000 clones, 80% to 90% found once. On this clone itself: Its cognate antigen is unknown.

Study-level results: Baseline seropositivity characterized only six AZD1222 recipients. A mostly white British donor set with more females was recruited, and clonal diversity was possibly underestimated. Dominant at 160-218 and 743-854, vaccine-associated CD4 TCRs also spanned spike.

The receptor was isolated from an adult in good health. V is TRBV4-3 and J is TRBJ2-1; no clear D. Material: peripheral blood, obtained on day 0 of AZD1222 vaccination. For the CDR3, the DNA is TGCGCCAGCAGCCCAGTCTTTTCGGCCTACAATGAGCAGTTCTTC. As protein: CASSPVFSAYNEQFF.